This TCR beta chain stems from a study of T cell responses to AZD1222 COVID-19 vaccine. Whole-study context: The study pooled second doses at about 4 or about 12 weeks. The study's findings and limits: Donors skewed white British and female; clonal diversity was possibly underestimated. Regions left unmutated in variants are reportedly the target of nearly half of spike-specific TCRs.

Measured with immunoSEQ multiplex PCR; TCRdb has only the in-frame clones, and not every one. The table lists some 120,000 clones, roughly 89% of them singletons. From germline, CDR1 is SGHRS and CDR2 YFSETQ. The CDR3 spans 15 residues. J lost 9 bases, V lost 0 bases, and 4 bases had no gene match. Note on this clone: What it recognizes is unknown.

This material consisted of peripheral blood, taken on day 0 of AZD1222 vaccination. The TCR comes from an adult in good health. This chain uses TRBV5-1 with TRBJ1-6, with 9 bases fitting TRBD1. The CDR3 here is CASSLGTGDGSPLHF. The DNA for the CDR3 is TGCGCCAGCAGCTTGGGGACAGGGGATGGTTCACCCCTCCACTTT.